This T cell receptor beta chain appears in the sequencing data of a study of shared clonotypes between healthy human individuals (dated by TCRdb to the early 2020s). Context from the whole study: The cohort comprised a couple of women and a few men aged 18 to 49 years. Different laboratories and diverse techniques were used to prepare libraries and sequence TCR repertoires, to increase sequencing depth and limit assay-specific biases. Blood TCR repertoires of a handful of healthy adults were deeply sequenced to estimate repertoire size and the extent of clonotype sharing between individuals. Each donor's leukapheresis produced roughly between about 0.9 and 9.5 billion PBMCs.

After removal of 4 bases from V and 6 bases from J, the junction retains 1 base not matched to a gene. The CDR3 spans 13 residues, from the cysteine through the phenylalanine. Only CDR3 DNA is held: 39 bases, read in frame from base 1. From a lookup of the germline V gene, CDR1 and CDR2 are ENHRY and SYGVKD. The research as a whole found: The small number of donors limited the genetic and exposure-history diversity represented. Only blood was sampled, and tissue TCR repertoires likely differ from those in blood. Pairwise subsampling led to the expectation that sequencing depth would affect the degree of clonotype sharing among donors.

Healthy HIV-negative adults with no recently reported acute infections or vaccinations were included as donors. Only Caucasian adults living in Nashville, Tennessee, USA were represented among the donors. For unsorted samples, about 90 million PBMCs were counted and genomic DNA was extracted with the QIAamp DNA Blood Mini kit. After blood collection by leukapheresis, PBMCs were isolated using Ficoll-Histopaque density gradient centrifugation and then cryopreserved in the vapor phase of liquid nitrogen. Points on this clone: No antigen is known for it. No much larger clone exists at a distance of one base, and base qualities are not known.

Using the deep immunoSEQ assay, TCR CDR3 regions were amplified from genomic DNA by multiplex PCR. Extracted genomic DNA from each cell subset was spread evenly across all wells of several immunoSEQ 96-well plates, with each plate serving as a replicate. Each replicate PCR for unsorted PBMC received roughly 0.3 ug genomic DNA, equal to approximately 30,000 T cell genomes. Ten immunoSEQ deep assay plates were used to sequence the unsorted PBMC genomic DNA. Purified libraries were quantified with a Qubit 3.0 fluorometer, sized on a Bioanalyzer 2100, and re-quantified with the KAPA Library Quantification kit. Every immunoSEQ 96-well plate was sequenced on a dedicated single-read 150-cycle Illumina NextSeq 550 flow cell. In the original analysis: The immunoSEQ output contained only junctional sequences without quality scores, so filtering could not match that applied to full-length reads. To assign V/J genes and CDR3, sequences were annotated against IMGT germline references using PyIR, a Python wrapper for IgBLAST v1.9. Reads with weak V/J assignments (E-value above 1e-6), missing CDR3, stop codons, out-of-frame junctions, or ambiguous translated residues were removed. A V3J clonotype was defined by an identical inferred V gene, J gene, and CDR3 amino acid sequence. The percentage overlap between two repertoires was calculated by dividing the number of shared unique clonotypes by the size of the smaller repertoire. Three approaches were used to assess repertoire richness: RTK rarefaction, the Chao1 estimator, and Recon v2.1 estimates of unobserved clonotypes. TCRdb took this table from immuneACCESS and kept in-frame rearrangements with V and J called. Such tables lack part of the clones; where checked against another copy, unresolved V genes explain under half of the gap, and the rest is unexplained. For V, J and clone size, that table is used; D and trimming come from the DNA. The sample includes fewer than 650,000 clones, with around 80% observed a single time. The biggest ten clones account for 13% of the sample.

The sequence derives from a woman between 40 and 50 years old in good health. Some clones in this sample may be carry-over from other donors' samples. The chain is encoded by TRBV10-3 joined to TRBJ2-2; 8 central nucleotides agree with TRBD1. Sequenced input: PBMCs. The CDR3 is CAISATGAGELFF. The nucleotide sequence is TGTGCCATCAGTGCGACAGGGGCCGGGGAGCTGTTTTTT.